These 6 T cell receptor beta chains were all obtained from the same sample, sequenced in a study of T cell responses to AZD1222 COVID-19 vaccine. Assay: immunoSEQ multiplex PCR; the TCRdb copy retains only in-frame clones and omits some. The sample consists of about 270,000 clones, around 93% of them appearing once. The sequenced sample was peripheral blood, obtained 28 days after the second AZD1222 dose. Receptor source: an adult who received the AZD1222 COVID-19 vaccine.

The V call is TRBV7-3, the J call TRBJ2-1; 10 nucleotides align to TRBD2. Unmatched junction bases numbered 9, after V lost 0 bases and J lost 4 bases. The CDR3 extends over 18 amino acids. Germline CDR1 reads SGHTA; CDR2 reads FQGTGA. CDR3 DNA sequence: TGTGCCAGCAGCTTAACCCCATTTGGTAGCGGGGGGTACAATGAGCAGTTCTTC. This encodes CASSLTPFGSGGYNEQFF.

V usage is TRBV12-3 or TRBV12-4 and J usage is TRBJ2-5; TRBD1 aligns across 8 bases. With 5 bases clipped from V and 5 bases from J, the junction kept 4 bases outside the gene matches. The CDR3 has 13 residues. The CDR3 DNA reads TGTGCCAGCAGTCTGGACAGGGCTGAGACCCAGTACTTC. Protein: CASSLDRAETQYF.

The chain carries TRBV3-1 (or the pseudogene TRBV3-2) and TRBJ1-1; no firm D call. Germline lookup yields CDR1 LGHDT and CDR2 YNNKEL (reference sequence). The CDR3 extends over 11 amino acids. V shed 2 bases and J shed 8 bases, with 6 bases lying between them. CDR3 in DNA: TGTGCCAGCAGCCAATCAACCGAAGCTTTCTTT. Its protein product is CASSQSTEAFF.

The chain employs TRBV23-1 and TRBJ2-4, with 8 positions matching TRBD1. TRBV23-1 is an ORF, and what it does is uncertain. The CDR3 extends over 19 amino acids. V dropped 2 bases and J dropped 0; count of bases not matched to a gene: 12. CDR3 nucleotide sequence: TGCGCCAGCAGTCAAACGGGGACAGGAGGGGGGCTAGCCAAAAACATTCAGTACTTC. It specifies CASSQTGTGGGLAKNIQYF.

This chain uses TRBV3-1 (or the pseudogene TRBV3-2) with TRBJ2-7; TRBD1 might be the D (6 bases). V dropped 4 bases and J dropped 2 bases, with 15 bases sitting between them. Germline V gene data show CDR1 as LGHDT and CDR2 as YNNKEL (reference sequence). CDR3 size: 15 residues. CDR3 coding DNA: TGTGCCAGCAGCCTTAAGGGGGACGGCCCCTACGAGCAGTACTTC. Protein product: CASSLKGDGPYEQYF.

The rearrangement links TRBV7-9 to TRBJ1-2, with D possibly matching TRBD1 (5 bases). CDR1 SEHNR and CDR2 FQNEAQ come from the germline V gene (reference sequence). V dropped 2 bases and J dropped 4 bases, with 20 bases sitting between them. There are 17 residues in the CDR3. Written as DNA, the CDR3 is TGTGCCAGCAGCTTATGGGGCCCGGGGCAGGGCTCCTATGGCTACACCTTC. It specifies CASSLWGPGQGSYGYTF.